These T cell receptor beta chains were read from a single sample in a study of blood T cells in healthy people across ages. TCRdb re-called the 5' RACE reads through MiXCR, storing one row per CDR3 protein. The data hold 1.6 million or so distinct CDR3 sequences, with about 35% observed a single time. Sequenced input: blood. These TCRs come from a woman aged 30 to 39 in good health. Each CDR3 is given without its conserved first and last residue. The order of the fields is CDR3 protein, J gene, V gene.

cdr3_aa: ASSPNLGPGELF
j_call: TRBJ2-2
v_call: TRBV4-1

cdr3_aa: ASSKSGPSTGTSGNQGLYNEQF
j_call: TRBJ2-1
v_call: TRBV21-1

cdr3_aa: ASSYGVSGTDTQY
j_call: TRBJ2-3
v_call: TRBV6-5

cdr3_aa: ASSLAGTSGSSTDTQY
j_call: TRBJ2-3
v_call: TRBV7-9

cdr3_aa: ASSSDRVLRDGYT
j_call: TRBJ1-2
v_call: TRBV11-2

cdr3_aa: ASSLTSGRHNEQY
j_call: NA
v_call: TRBV4-3

cdr3_aa: ASSQIEANYEQY
j_call: TRBJ2-7
v_call: TRBV4-1

cdr3_aa: ASSQDGGRGYQGTQY
j_call: TRBJ2-5
v_call: TRBV4-1

cdr3_aa: ASSTTGSSYEQY
j_call: TRBJ2-7
v_call: TRBV27

cdr3_aa: ASSPPAPYGYT
j_call: TRBJ1-2
v_call: TRBV18

cdr3_aa: ASSLALWGMESSGANVLT
j_call: TRBJ2-6
v_call: TRBV11-1

cdr3_aa: SVESGRPYEQY
j_call: TRBJ2-7
v_call: TRBV29-1

cdr3_aa: ASSLLPGQENTGELF
j_call: TRBJ2-2
v_call: TRBV7-9

cdr3_aa: SASLGLAGGETQY
j_call: TRBJ2-5
v_call: TRBV20-1

cdr3_aa: ASSLGFGQGANEQF
j_call: TRBJ2-1
v_call: TRBV7-9

cdr3_aa: ATSRDNSRRANTDTQY
j_call: TRBJ2-3
v_call: TRBV15

cdr3_aa: ATGGPNTIY
j_call: TRBJ1-3
v_call: TRBV2

cdr3_aa: ASSQESERSSCNEQF
j_call: TRBJ2-1
v_call: TRBV4-1

cdr3_aa: SAQFYEQY
j_call: NA
v_call: TRBV20-1

cdr3_aa: AISESILAGDEQF
j_call: TRBJ2-1
v_call: TRBV10-3

cdr3_aa: ASRVAGGPPDTQY
j_call: TRBJ2-3
v_call: TRBV27

cdr3_aa: ASSFIGLRNEQF
j_call: TRBJ2-1
v_call: TRBV5-6

cdr3_aa: ATSRTSGRINEQF
j_call: TRBJ2-1
v_call: TRBV15

cdr3_aa: ASSYRPGLADRSTDTQY
j_call: TRBJ2-3
v_call: TRBV7-9

cdr3_aa: ASSPRGTSENIQY
j_call: NA
v_call: TRBV27

cdr3_aa: ASSRDKSGRNSEQY
j_call: NA
v_call: TRBV5-1

cdr3_aa: ASSFSGRAETQY
j_call: TRBJ2-5
v_call: TRBV7-3

cdr3_aa: ASSYWGQDEQF
j_call: TRBJ2-1
v_call: TRBV5-1

cdr3_aa: ASRRRFGADTQY
j_call: TRBJ2-3
v_call: TRBV5-1

cdr3_aa: ASSRTGRAEAF
j_call: TRBJ1-1
v_call: TRBV5-1

cdr3_aa: ASSPLTGTGFTDTQY
j_call: TRBJ2-3
v_call: TRBV9

cdr3_aa: ASSLAVGSARTDTQY
j_call: TRBJ2-3
v_call: TRBV7-9